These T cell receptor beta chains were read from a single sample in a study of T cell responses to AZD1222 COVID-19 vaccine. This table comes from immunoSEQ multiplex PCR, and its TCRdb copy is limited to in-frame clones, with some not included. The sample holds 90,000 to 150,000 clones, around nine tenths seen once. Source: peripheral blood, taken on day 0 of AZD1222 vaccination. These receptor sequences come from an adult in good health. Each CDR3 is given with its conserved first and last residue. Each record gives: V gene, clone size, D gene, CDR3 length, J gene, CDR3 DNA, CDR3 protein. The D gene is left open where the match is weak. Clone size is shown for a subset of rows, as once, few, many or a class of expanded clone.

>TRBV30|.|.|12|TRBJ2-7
TGTGCCTGGGCCAGGGACGCCTACGAGCAGTACTTC
CAWARDAYEQYF
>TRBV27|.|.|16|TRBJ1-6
TGTGCCAGCAGTTTATCGACGGGCTCCTATAATTCACCCCTCCACTTT
CASSLSTGSYNSPLHF
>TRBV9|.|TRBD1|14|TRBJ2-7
TGTGCCAGCAGCCCCAGGGACAGGCGCCTCGAGCAGTACTTC
CASSPRDRRLEQYF
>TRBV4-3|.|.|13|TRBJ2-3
TGCGCCAGCAGCCAGGGGGAGGGGGGTACGCAGTATTTT
CASSQGEGGTQYF
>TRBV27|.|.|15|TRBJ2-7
TGTGCCAGCAGCTCTTTCGGGACGCCCTCCTACGAGCAGTACTTC
CASSSFGTPSYEQYF
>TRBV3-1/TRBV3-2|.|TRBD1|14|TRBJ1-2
TGTGCCAGCAGCCAAACGACAGGGTGGCGGGGCTACACCTTC
CASSQTTGWRGYTF
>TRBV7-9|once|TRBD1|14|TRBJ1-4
TGTGCCAGCAGCTTCGGGACAGAAAGTGAAAAACTGTTTTTT
CASSFGTESEKLFF
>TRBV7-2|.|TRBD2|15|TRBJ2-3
TGTGCCAGCAGCTCGCCGACTAGCGGCGTAGATACGCAGTATTTT
CASSSPTSGVDTQYF
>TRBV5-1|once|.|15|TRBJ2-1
TGCGCCAGCAGCTTGGAGAGCGCCGGATACAATGAGCAGTTCTTC
CASSLESAGYNEQFF
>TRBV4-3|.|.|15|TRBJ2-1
TGCGCCAGCAGCCAAGGCTTAGGGGGTACGAATGAGCAGTTCTTC
CASSQGLGGTNEQFF
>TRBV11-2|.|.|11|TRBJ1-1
TGTGCCAGCCGTAGGGTTACTGAAGCTTTCTTT
CASRRVTEAFF
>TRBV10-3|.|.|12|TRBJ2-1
TGTGCCATCAGCGGGCCGGCCAATGAGCAGTTCTTC
CAISGPANEQFF
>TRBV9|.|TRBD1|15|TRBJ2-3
TGTGCCAGCAGCGTGACAGGGGGGAACGGAGATACGCAGTATTTT
CASSVTGGNGDTQYF
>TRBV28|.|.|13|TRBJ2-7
TGTGCCAGCACCCCGAGACAGGGACTCGAGCAGTACTTC
CASTPRQGLEQYF
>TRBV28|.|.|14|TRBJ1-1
TGTGCCAGCAGCGCGGGGGCCTTGAACACTGAAGCTTTCTTT
CASSAGALNTEAFF
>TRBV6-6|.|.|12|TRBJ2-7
TGTGCCAGCGGGGAGGGGGCAAGAGAGCAGTACTTC
CASGEGAREQYF
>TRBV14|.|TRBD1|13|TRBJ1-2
TGTGCCAGCAGCCAAGGAGGGGGCTGGGGCTACACCTTC
CASSQGGGWGYTF
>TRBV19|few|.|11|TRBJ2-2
TGTGCCTCAGCGTACACCGGGGAGCTGTTTTTT
CASAYTGELFF
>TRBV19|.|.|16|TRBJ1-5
TGTGCCAGTAGTCCCTATCCCGGTCAGGGCAATCAGCCCCAGCATTTT
CASSPYPGQGNQPQHF
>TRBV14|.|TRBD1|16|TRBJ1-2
TGTGCCAGCAGCCAAGAGGGACAGGGACCTCTATCTGGCTACACCTTC
CASSQEGQGPLSGYTF
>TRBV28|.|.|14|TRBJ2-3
TGTGCCAGCAGTCGGGAGATCAGCACAGATACGCAGTATTTT
CASSREISTDTQYF
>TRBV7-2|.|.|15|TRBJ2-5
TGTGCCAGCAGCTTCGACGGCAGGGTCGAGGAGACCCAGTACTTC
CASSFDGRVEETQYF
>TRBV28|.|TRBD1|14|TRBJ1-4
TGTGCCAGCAGCCAGACAGGGGTCGGGGAAAAACTGTTTTTT
CASSQTGVGEKLFF
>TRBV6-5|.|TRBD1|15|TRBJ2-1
TGTGCCAGCAGCCAGACAGGGGTAACCTCCAATGAGCAGTTCTTC
CASSQTGVTSNEQFF
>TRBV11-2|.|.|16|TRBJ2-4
TGTGCCAGCAGCTTAGGACAGACTGAGGCCAAAAACATTCAGTACTTC
CASSLGQTEAKNIQYF
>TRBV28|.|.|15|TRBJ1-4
TGTGCCAGCAGAACAGGGCTAACAACTAATGAAAAACTGTTTTTT
CASRTGLTTNEKLFF
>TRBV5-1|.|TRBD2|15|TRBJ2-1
TGCGCCAGCAGCTTCGTGGCTAGCGGGATCAATGAGCAGTTCTTC
CASSFVASGINEQFF
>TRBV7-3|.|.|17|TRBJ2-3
TGTGCCAGCAGCAAGAACAAGCCGGGACTTGGCACAGATACGCAGTATTTT
CASSKNKPGLGTDTQYF
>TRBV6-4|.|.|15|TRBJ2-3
TGTGCCAGCAGTGACTCGGGAGGTAGCACAGATACGCAGTATTTT
CASSDSGGSTDTQYF
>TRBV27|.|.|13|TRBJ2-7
TGTGCCAGCAGGCGATCGGGATCCTACGAGCAGTACTTC
CASRRSGSYEQYF
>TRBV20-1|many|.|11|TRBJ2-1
TGCAGTGCTAGAGGTGGGACAGAGCAGTTCTTC
CSARGGTEQFF
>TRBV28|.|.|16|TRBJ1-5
TGTGCCAGCAGTTTAGTCAGCTTGACGTCTGGGCAGCCCCAGCATTTT
CASSLVSLTSGQPQHF
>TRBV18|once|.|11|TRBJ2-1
TGTGCCAGCTCCCCAGAAAATGAGCAGTTCTTC
CASSPENEQFF
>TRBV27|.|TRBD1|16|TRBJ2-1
TGTGCCAGCAGGACAGGGGTTTTGTCCCCTTACAATGAGCAGTTCTTC
CASRTGVLSPYNEQFF
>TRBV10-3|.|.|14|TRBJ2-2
TGTGCCATCAGTCGGACGGAAAACACCGGGGAGCTGTTTTTT
CAISRTENTGELFF
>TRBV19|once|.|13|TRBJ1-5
TGTGCCAGTATGGGGAGGATCAATCAGCCCCAGCATTTT
CASMGRINQPQHF
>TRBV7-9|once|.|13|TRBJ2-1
TGTGCCAGCAGCCCCCCCGGGGGCAATGAGCAGTTCTTC
CASSPPGGNEQFF
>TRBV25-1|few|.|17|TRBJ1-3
TGTGCCAGCAGTGACCAGGCTCTCTCCAGGTCTGGAAACACCATATATTTT
CASSDQALSRSGNTIYF
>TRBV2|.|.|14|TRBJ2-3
TGTGCCAGTGGCGGGACGGGGGGCACAGATACGCAGTATTTT
CASGGTGGTDTQYF
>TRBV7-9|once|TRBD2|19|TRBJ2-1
TGTGCCAGCAGCTTAGCGATGGGCGCTAGCGGGAGGGCCGACAATGAGCAGTTCTTC
CASSLAMGASGRADNEQFF
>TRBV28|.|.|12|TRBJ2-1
TGTGCCAGCAGTTTACTTACCAACGAGCAGTTCTTC
CASSLLTNEQFF
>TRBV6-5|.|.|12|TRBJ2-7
TGTGCCAGCACCCAAGGTGTGGGCGAGCAGTACTTC
CASTQGVGEQYF
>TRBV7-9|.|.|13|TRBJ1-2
TGTGCCAGCAGCTTCGACGGAAACTATGGCTACACCTTC
CASSFDGNYGYTF
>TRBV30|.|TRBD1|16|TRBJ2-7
TGTGCCTGGAGTCCCCTTGTAGGGGGCGTTTCAGGCGAGCAGTACTTC
CAWSPLVGGVSGEQYF
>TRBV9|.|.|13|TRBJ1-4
TGTGCCAGCAGCCCCGGGGGAAAGGAAAAACTGTTTTTT
CASSPGGKEKLFF
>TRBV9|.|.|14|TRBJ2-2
TGTGCCAGCAGCGTAGGGCCGAGCACCGGGGAGCTGTTTTTT
CASSVGPSTGELFF
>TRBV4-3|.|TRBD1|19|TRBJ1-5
TGCGCCAGCAGCCTACCGGGGAGACAGGGGAATTATAGCAATCAGCCCCAGCATTTT
CASSLPGRQGNYSNQPQHF
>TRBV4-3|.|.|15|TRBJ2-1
TGCGCCAGCAGCCAGGCGGGAAGCTCCTACAATGAGCAGTTCTTC
CASSQAGSSYNEQFF
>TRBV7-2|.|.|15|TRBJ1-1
TGTGCCAGCAGCTTATCTCCGGCCATGAACACTGAAGCTTTCTTT
CASSLSPAMNTEAFF
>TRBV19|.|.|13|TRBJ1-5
TGTGCCAGTAGTCAGGATTGGGTGAGCACCCAGCATTTT
CASSQDWVSTQHF
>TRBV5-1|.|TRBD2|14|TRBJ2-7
TGCGCCAGCAGACCCGGGACTAGCGGCTACGAGCAGTACTTC
CASRPGTSGYEQYF
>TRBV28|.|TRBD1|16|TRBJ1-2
TGTGCCAGCAGATCGCATACAGGGGCTCTCTCCTATGGCTACACCTTC
CASRSHTGALSYGYTF
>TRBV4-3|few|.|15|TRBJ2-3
TGCGCCAGCAGCCAAGCGCGGTCTAGCACAGATACGCAGTATTTT
CASSQARSSTDTQYF
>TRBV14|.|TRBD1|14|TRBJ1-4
TGTGCCAGCAGCCAAGGGACAGGGTATGAAAAACTGTTTTTT
CASSQGTGYEKLFF
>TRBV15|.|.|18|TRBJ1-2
TGTGCCACCAGCAGAGGTAGCAGGGGCGTTTTCCTTAACTATGGCTACACCTTC
CATSRGSRGVFLNYGYTF